This T cell receptor (beta chain) appears in the sequencing data of a study of T-cell reconstitution after alpha-beta-depleted transplantation in children. Whole-study findings and limits: Approximately two months post-transplant, alpha-beta T cells reportedly originated from several hundred expanded graft clones. T-cell counts and diversity at one year following transplant were attributed mainly to newly produced T cells.

This clonotype was counted a few times. The target antigen is unknown. Unique molecular identifiers were used in preparing the TCRbeta library. TCRdb reprocessed the PCR reads via MiXCR and lists one record per CDR3 protein. The sample has about 980,000 distinct CDR3 sequences, roughly 29% seen once. The length of the CDR3 is 15 residues. V gave up 3 bases and J gave up 8 bases; unmatched junction bases: 7. Sequencing used PBMCs, mostly from graft donor cells, obtained 360 days after TCRalphabeta/CD19-depleted stem cell transplant. This chain uses TRBV12-3 or TRBV12-4 with TRBJ1-4; TRBD1 matches at 9 bases. The receptor was isolated from a boy in the first two years of life who had a stem cell transplant for SCID, so the T cells may come from the graft donor. The chain's CDR3 is CASSLGRTGAEKLFF. CDR3 DNA sequence: TGTGCCAGCAGTTTGGGGAGGACAGGGGCGGAAAAACTGTTTTTT.